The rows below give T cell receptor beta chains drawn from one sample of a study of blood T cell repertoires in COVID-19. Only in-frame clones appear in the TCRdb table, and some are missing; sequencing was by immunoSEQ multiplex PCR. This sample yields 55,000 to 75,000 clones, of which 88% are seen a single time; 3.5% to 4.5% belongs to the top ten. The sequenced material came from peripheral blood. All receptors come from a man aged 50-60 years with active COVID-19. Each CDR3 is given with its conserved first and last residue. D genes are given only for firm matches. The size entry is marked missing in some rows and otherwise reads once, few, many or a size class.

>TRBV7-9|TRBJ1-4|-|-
CASSQGGTNEKLFF
TGTGCCAGCAGCCAAGGAGGTACTAATGAAAAACTGTTTTTT
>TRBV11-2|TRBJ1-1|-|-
CASSSPGVISREAFF
TGTGCCAGCAGCAGTCCAGGGGTTATTAGTCGGGAAGCTTTCTTT
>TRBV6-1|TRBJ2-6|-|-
CASSAGGFSGANVLTF
TGTGCCAGCAGTGCCGGAGGGTTCTCTGGGGCCAACGTCCTGACTTTC
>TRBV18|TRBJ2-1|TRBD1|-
CASSPPWTGDYNEQFF
TGTGCCAGCTCACCACCGTGGACAGGGGATTACAATGAGCAGTTCTTC
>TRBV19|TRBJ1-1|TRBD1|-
CASSLRPGQGNSPVF
TGTGCCAGTAGTCTACGCCCCGGACAGGGAAACTCTCCTGTCTTT
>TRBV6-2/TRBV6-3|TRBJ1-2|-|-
CASSYFRQGRDGYTF
TGTGCCAGCAGTTACTTTCGGCAGGGTAGAGATGGCTACACCTTC
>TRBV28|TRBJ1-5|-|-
CASSAGEQPQHF
TGTGCCAGCAGTGCCGGGGAACAGCCCCAGCATTTT
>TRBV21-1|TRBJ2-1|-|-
CATTPRIPPRYNEQFF
TGTGCCACCACCCCTAGGATCCCACCGCGCTACAATGAGCAGTTCTTC
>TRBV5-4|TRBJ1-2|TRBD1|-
CATAKGTGWNYGYTF
TGTGCCACGGCAAAGGGGACAGGGTGGAACTATGGCTACACCTTC
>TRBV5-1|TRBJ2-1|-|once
CASSLGQSYNEQFF
TGCGCCAGCAGCTTGGGACAGTCCTACAATGAGCAGTTCTTC
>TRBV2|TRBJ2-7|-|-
CASHRVLESYEQYF
TGTGCCAGCCACAGGGTCTTGGAGTCCTACGAGCAGTACTTC
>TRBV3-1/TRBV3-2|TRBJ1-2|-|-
CASSPLGTVGYTF
TGTGCCAGCAGCCCTCTTGGGACTGTAGGCTACACCTTC
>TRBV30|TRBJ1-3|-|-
CAWSAGQLATIYF
TGTGCCTGGAGTGCCGGACAGCTCGCCACCATATATTTT
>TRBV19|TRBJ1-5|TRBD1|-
CASSDPGQGAGQPQHF
TGTGCCAGTAGTGATCCGGGACAGGGGGCCGGTCAGCCCCAGCATTTT
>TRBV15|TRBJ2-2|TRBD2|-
CATSRPGGNTGELFF
TGTGCCACCAGCAGACCGGGGGGGAACACCGGGGAGCTGTTTTTT
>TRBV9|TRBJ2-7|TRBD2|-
CASSATSGTIYEQYF
TGTGCCAGCAGCGCGACTAGCGGGACGATCTACGAGCAGTACTTC
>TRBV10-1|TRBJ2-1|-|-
CATLDSPSYNEQFF
TGCGCCACCCTTGACAGTCCCTCCTACAATGAGCAGTTCTTC
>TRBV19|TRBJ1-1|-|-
CASSLDSEAFF
TGTGCCAGTAGTTTGGACAGTGAAGCTTTCTTT
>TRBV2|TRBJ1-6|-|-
CARRSLAGSPLHF
TGTGCCCGCCGATCTCTGGCGGGGTCACCCCTCCACTTT
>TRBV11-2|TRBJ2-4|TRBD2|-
CASSLGASGGTTAKNIQYF
TGTGCCAGCAGCTTAGGGGCTAGCGGGGGGACCACAGCCAAAAACATTCAGTACTTC
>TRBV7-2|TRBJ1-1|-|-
CASSLLAEAFF
TGTGCCAGCAGCTTACTCGCTGAAGCTTTCTTT
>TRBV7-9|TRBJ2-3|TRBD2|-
CASSSGRGTDTQYF
TGTGCCAGCAGCTCGGGGAGGGGTACAGATACGCAGTATTTT
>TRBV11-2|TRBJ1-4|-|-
CASSLTSLPRGGTNEKLFF
TGTGCCAGCAGCTTAACAAGTCTTCCTAGGGGGGGAACTAATGAAAAACTGTTTTTT
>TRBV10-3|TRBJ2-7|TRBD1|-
CAIEDRNSYEQYF
TGTGCCATCGAGGACAGGAACTCCTACGAGCAGTACTTC
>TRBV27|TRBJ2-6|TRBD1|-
CASRLWPGQSSSGANVLTF
TGTGCCAGCAGACTATGGCCGGGACAGAGCAGCTCTGGGGCCAACGTCCTGACTTTC
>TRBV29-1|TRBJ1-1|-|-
CSVDLRLRGEAFF
TGCAGCGTTGATCTCCGACTACGGGGTGAAGCTTTCTTT
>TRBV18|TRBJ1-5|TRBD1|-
CASSLRQGSNQPQHF
TGTGCCAGCTCACTTAGACAGGGGAGCAATCAGCCCCAGCATTTT
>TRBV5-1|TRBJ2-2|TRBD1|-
CASRSPGQINTGELFF
TGCGCCAGCAGATCGCCGGGACAGATAAACACCGGGGAGCTGTTTTTT
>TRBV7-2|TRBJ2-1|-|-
CASRTWYFQYNEQFF
TGTGCCAGCAGGACTTGGTACTTTCAGTACAATGAGCAGTTCTTC
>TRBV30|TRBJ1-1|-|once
CATGQLNTEAFF
TGTGCTACTGGACAGTTGAACACTGAAGCTTTCTTT
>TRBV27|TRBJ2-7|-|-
CASKGAAYEQYF
TGTGCCAGCAAGGGAGCAGCCTACGAGCAGTACTTC
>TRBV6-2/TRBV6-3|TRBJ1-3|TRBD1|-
CASSISGQARNTIYF
TGTGCCAGCAGTATCTCGGGACAGGCTCGGAACACCATATATTTT
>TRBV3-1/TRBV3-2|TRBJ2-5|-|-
CASSQRSMETQYF
TGTGCCAGCAGCCAAAGGAGTATGGAGACCCAGTACTTC
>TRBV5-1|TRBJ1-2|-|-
CASSLTGPGGYTF
TGCGCCAGCAGCTTGACAGGGCCGGGCGGCTACACCTTC
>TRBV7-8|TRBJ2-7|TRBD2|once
CASSLYRLAGGYEQYF
TGTGCCAGCAGCTTATACCGACTAGCGGGGGGGTACGAGCAGTACTTC
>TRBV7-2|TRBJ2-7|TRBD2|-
CASSSSGVQIYEQYF
TGTGCCAGCAGCTCCAGCGGGGTGCAGATCTACGAGCAGTACTTC
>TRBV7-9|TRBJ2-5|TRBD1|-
CASSPRRDRGGETQYF
TGTGCCAGCAGCCCAAGACGGGACAGGGGCGGCGAGACCCAGTACTTC
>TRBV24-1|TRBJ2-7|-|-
CATSDRGNEQYF
TGTGCCACCAGTGATCGGGGAAACGAGCAGTACTTC
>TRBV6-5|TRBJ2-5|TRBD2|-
CASSTGGGQETQYF
TGTGCCAGCAGCACCGGCGGGGGCCAAGAGACCCAGTACTTC
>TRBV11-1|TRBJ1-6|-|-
CASSSRGWDSPLHF
TGTGCCAGCAGCTCCAGGGGCTGGGATTCACCCCTCCACTTT
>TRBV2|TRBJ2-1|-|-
CASSETGLDEQFF
TGTGCCAGCAGTGAAACAGGGCTGGATGAGCAGTTCTTC
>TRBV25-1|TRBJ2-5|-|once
CASSEYPAGNDETQYF
TGTGCCAGCAGTGAATACCCGGCGGGGAACGACGAGACCCAGTACTTC
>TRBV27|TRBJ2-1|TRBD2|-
CASRGLAGGNEQFF
TGTGCCAGCAGGGGACTAGCGGGGGGGAATGAGCAGTTCTTC
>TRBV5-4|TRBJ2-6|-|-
CASSSPGNSGANVLTF
TGTGCCAGCAGCTCCCCAGGGAACTCTGGGGCCAACGTCCTGACTTTC
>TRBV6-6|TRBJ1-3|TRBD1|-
CASSPGGAGGNTIYF
TGTGCCAGCAGTCCAGGGGGCGCAGGTGGAAACACCATATATTTT